This TCR beta chain appears in the sequencing data of a study of regulatory T cells in long-lasting Graves disease. For the study at large: Graves' patients with a new diagnosis had received antithyroid drugs under 3 months.

Sequencing libraries for TCR beta were prepared with iRepertoire HTBI primers and Arm-PCR of CDR3 regions. From the multiplex PCR reads, TCRdb called clonotypes with MiXCR, one entry per CDR3 protein. The sample consists of more than 350,000 distinct CDR3 sequences, more than 12% of them appearing once. Noted time point: newly diagnosed GD, antithyroid drugs for less than 3 months. Following extraction of RNA from PBMCs, that RNA was used to make the TCR library. This CDR3 is built from 14 residues. This clonotype occurred many times. A junction boundary mismatches the germline segment, possibly from a read error. These data were also reused for a study on T cells in Graves' hyperthyroidism and ophthalmopathy. Per that study: When the TCR CDR3 underwent first-round RT-PCR, the HTBI primer set was used. Model predictions of ophthalmopathy came a median around 6.5 months before onset.

The rearrangement joins TRBV12-3 or TRBV12-4 to TRBJ2-2; D is ambiguous. This clonotype was sampled from a woman aged 25 to 39 with Graves disease. The specimen was peripheral blood mononuclear cells (PBMCs), collected at new diagnosis, from a patient treated with antithyroid drugs. Here the CDR3 reads CASSLGTNTGELFF. The CDR3 DNA follows: TGTGCCAGCAGCTTAGGCACCAACACCGGGGAGCTGTTTTTT.